This entry lists 7 T cell receptor beta chains sequenced from one sample in a study of cytomegalovirus exposure and HLA in healthy donors. Primers: 60 Vbeta forward and 13 Jbeta reverse. The repertoire was sequenced with immunoSEQ multiplex PCR; TCRdb's copy has only in-frame clones and lacks some. This sample has 150,000 to 200,000 clones, with 60% to 85% found just once. Sequences were obtained from PBMCs. All receptors derive from a woman aged 40 to 50 in good health and CMV-seronegative.

This chain joins TRBV13 and TRBJ2-1; 10 bases agree with TRBD2. V was clipped by 5 bases and J by 5 bases; unmatched bases: 15. The germline CDR1 and CDR2 sequences are PRHDT and FYEKMQ (reference sequence). CDR3 size: 18 residues. The CDR3 is CASSEGLASTSGDNEQFF. The CDR3 coding sequence is TGTGCCAGCAGCGAGGGACTAGCGAGCACGTCCGGGGACAATGAGCAGTTCTTC.

The table lists this clone with a few counts. The rearrangement uses TRBV4-1 and TRBJ2-7; the match to TRBD1 covers 7 bases. Germline assignment: CDR1 MGHRA and CDR2 YSYEKL. The CDR3 extends over 18 amino acids. V shed 0 bases, J shed 2 bases, and the junction held 13 bases outside the gene matches. The CDR3 is CASSQDQWLGTVTYEQYF. CDR3 in DNA: TGCGCCAGCAGCCAAGATCAATGGCTAGGGACAGTGACCTACGAGCAGTACTTC.

V and J are TRBV5-1 and TRBJ2-7; the D gene is possibly TRBD2 (5 bases). This CDR3 is built from 15 residues. The V and J ends lost 3 bases and 0 bases respectively, with 13 bases between them. Germline lookup yields CDR1 SGHRS and CDR2 YFSETQ. CDR3 loop: CASSWGEASSYEQYF. CDR3 bases: TGCGCCAGCAGCTGGGGAGAGGCAAGCTCCTACGAGCAGTACTTC.

This chain links TRBV5-1 with TRBJ1-6; D ambiguous. Germline assignment: CDR1 SGHRS and CDR2 YFSETQ. CDR3 length: 16 residues. With 0 bases removed from V and 8 bases from J, the gap between germline ends came to 15 bases. The CDR3 DNA reads as TGCGCCAGCAGCTTGGAAGCTAGTGCCGAATATTCACCCCTCCACTTT. Residues: CASSLEASAEYSPLHF.

This chain's CDR3 is CASSVELGDISSGGTSTDTQYF. The CDR3 bases are TGTGCCAGCAGCGTAGAATTAGGGGACATATCTAGCGGGGGTACTAGCACAGATACGCAGTATTTT. This sequence joins TRBV9 and TRBJ2-3; 10 bases fit TRBD2. V gave up 0 bases and J gave up 0 bases; unmatched junction bases: 19. Looked up from germline, CDR1 is SGDLS and CDR2 is YYNGEE. The CDR3 consists of 22 residues.

In its sample, this clone was seen a few times. The chain is built from TRBV7-2 and TRBJ2-2, with D unresolved. The CDR3 is 14 amino acids. V was pared by 1 base and J by 7 bases, with 10 bases between. Germline V gene lookup returns CDR1 SGHTA and CDR2 FQGNSA. The CDR3 here is CASSLVVGSGELFF. CDR3 nucleotide sequence: TGTGCCAGCAGCTTAGTCGTTGGTAGCGGGGAGCTGTTTTTT.

V gene TRBV21-1 combines with J gene TRBJ2-3; whether TRBD2, the table's D call, matches the DNA was not checked. TRBV21-1 is recorded as a pseudogene. This CDR3 has 13 residues. In nucleotides, the CDR3 is TGTGCCTGTAATCGGGGGGACACAGATACGCAGTATTTT. Translating it yields CACNRGDTDTQYF.